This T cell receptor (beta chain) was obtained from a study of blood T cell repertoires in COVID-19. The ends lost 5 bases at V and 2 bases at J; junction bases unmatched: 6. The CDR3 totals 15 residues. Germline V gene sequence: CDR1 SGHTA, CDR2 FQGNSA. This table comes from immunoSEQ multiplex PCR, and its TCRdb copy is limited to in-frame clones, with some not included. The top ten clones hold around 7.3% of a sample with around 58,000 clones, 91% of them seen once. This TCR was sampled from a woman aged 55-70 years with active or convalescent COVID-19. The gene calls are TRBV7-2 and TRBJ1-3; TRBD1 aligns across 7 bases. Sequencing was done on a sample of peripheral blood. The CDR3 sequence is CASSPRQGAGNTIYF. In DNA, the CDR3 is TGTGCCAGCAGCCCAAGACAGGGAGCTGGAAACACCATATATTTT.